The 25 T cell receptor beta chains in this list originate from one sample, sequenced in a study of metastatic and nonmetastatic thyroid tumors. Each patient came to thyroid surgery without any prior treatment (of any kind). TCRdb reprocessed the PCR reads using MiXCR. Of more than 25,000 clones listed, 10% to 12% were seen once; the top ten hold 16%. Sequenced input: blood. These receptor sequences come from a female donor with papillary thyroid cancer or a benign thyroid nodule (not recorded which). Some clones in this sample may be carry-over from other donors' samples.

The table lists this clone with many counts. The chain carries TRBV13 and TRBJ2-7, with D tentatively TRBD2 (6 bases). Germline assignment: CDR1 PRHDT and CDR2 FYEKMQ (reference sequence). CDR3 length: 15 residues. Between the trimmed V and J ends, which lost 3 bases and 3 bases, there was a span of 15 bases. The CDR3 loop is CASSLLGTSHYEQYF. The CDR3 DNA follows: TGTGCCAGCAGCTTGTTGGGGACTTCCCACTACGAGCAGTACTTC.

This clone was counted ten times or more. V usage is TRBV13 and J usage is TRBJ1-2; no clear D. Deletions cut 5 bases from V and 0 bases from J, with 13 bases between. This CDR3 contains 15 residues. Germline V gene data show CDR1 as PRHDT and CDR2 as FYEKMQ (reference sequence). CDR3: CASSHQDGANYGYTF. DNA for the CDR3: TGTGCCAGCAGCCACCAGGACGGCGCTAACTATGGCTACACCTTC.

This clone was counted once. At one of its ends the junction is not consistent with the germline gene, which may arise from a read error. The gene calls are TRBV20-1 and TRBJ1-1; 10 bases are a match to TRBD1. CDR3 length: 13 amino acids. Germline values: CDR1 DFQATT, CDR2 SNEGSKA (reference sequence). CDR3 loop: CSAHRDRGSQALF. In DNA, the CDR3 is TGCAGTGCCCACCGGGACAGGGGTTCTCAAGCTTTATTT.

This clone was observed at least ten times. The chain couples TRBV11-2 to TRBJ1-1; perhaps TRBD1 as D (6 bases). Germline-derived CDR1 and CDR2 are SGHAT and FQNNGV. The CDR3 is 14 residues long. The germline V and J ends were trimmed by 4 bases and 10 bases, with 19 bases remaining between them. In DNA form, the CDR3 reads TGTGCCAGCAGCTCTACAGGGTTGCGTAATAGAGCTTTCTTT. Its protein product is CASSSTGLRNRAFF.

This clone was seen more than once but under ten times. CDR3 region: CASTERGGRGYGYTF. CDR3 DNA: TGTGCCAGCACCGAAAGGGGGGGGCGCGGCTATGGCTACACCTTC. This chain uses TRBV6-1 with TRBJ1-2; D possibly corresponds to TRBD1 (6 bases). CDR1 and CDR2 from the germline V gene are MNHNS and SASEGT. The V end was cut by 7 bases, the J end by 4 bases, with 19 bases between. The CDR3 totals 15 residues.

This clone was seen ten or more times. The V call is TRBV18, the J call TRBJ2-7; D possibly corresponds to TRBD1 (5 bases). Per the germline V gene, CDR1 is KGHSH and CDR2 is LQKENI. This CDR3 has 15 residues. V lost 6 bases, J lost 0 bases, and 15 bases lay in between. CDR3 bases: TGTGCCAGCTCTTTCGCAGGGCCATCCTCCTACGAGCAGTACTTC. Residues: CASSFAGPSSYEQYF. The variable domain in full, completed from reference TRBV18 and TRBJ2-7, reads NAGVMQNPRHLVRRRGQEARLRCSPMKGHSHVYWYRQLPEEGLKFMVYLQKENIIDESGMPKERFSAEFPKEGPSILRIQQVVRGDSAAYFCASSFAGPSSYEQYFGPGTRLTVT.

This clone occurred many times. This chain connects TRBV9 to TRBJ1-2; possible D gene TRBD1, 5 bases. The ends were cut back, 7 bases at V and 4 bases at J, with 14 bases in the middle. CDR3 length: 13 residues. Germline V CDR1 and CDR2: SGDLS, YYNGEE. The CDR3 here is CASGGEGAYGYTF. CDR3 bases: TGTGCCAGCGGGGGGGAAGGGGCCTATGGCTACACCTTC. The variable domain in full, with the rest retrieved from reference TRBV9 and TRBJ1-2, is DSGVTQTPKHLITATGQRVTLRCSPRSGDLSVYWYQQSLDQGLQFLIQYYNGEERAKGNILERFSAQQFPDLHSELNLSSLELGDSALYFCASGGEGAYGYTFGSGTRLTVV.

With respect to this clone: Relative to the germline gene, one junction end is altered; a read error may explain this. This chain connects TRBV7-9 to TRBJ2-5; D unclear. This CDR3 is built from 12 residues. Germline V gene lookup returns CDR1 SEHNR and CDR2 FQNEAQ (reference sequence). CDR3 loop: CPSRGRRETQYF. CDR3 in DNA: TGTCCCAGCCGCGGAAGGAGAGAGACCCAGTACTTC.

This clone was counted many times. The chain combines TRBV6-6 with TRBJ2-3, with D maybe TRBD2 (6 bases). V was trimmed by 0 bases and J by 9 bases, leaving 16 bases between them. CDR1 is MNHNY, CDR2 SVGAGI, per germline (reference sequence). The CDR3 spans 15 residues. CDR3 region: CASSYSISAGYTQYF. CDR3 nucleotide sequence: TGTGCCAGCAGTTACTCGATTAGCGCGGGGTACACGCAGTATTTT.

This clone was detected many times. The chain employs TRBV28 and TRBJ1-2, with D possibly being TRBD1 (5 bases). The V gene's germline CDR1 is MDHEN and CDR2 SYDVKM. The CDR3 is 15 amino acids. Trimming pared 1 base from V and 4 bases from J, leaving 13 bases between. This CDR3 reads CASSLFSGAGYGYTF. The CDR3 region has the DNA TGTGCCAGCAGTTTATTCTCTGGGGCGGGCTATGGCTACACCTTC.

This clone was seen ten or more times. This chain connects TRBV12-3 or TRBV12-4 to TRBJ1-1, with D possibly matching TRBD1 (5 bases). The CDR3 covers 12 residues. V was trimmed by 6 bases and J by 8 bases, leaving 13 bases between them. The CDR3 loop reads CASSPGFGEAFF. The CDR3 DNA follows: TGTGCCAGCAGCCCAGGGTTTGGGGAAGCTTTCTTT.

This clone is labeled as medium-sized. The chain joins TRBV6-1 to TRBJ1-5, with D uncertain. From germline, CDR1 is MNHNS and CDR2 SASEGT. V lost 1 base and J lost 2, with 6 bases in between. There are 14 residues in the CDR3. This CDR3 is CASSEVLRNQPQHF. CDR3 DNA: TGTGCCAGCAGTGAAGTTTTACGCAATCAGCCCCAGCATTTT.

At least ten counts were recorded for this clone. The CDR3 region has the DNA TGCAGTGCTACCCGGACAGTCTCCTACGAGCAGTACTTC. This encodes CSATRTVSYEQYF. The chain employs TRBV20-1 and TRBJ2-7; D perhaps matches TRBD1 (6 bases). The V gene's germline CDR1 is DFQATT and CDR2 SNEGSKA (reference sequence). The CDR3 length is 13 residues. V was trimmed by 4 bases and J by 0 bases, leaving 10 bases between them.

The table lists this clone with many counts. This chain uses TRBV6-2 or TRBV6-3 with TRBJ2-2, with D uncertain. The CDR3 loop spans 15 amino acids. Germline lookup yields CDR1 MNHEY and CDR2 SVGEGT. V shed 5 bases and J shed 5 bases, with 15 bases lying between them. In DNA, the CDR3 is TGTGCCAGCAGTGTTGCGGCCATTTCGACCGGGGAGCTGTTTTTT. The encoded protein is CASSVAAISTGELFF.

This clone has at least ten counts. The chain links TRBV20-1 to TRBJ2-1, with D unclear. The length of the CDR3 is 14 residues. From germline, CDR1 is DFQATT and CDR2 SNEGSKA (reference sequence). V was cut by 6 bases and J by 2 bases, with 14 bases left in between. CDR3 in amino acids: CSARHHSPYNEQFF. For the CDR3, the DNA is TGCAGTGCGAGACACCATTCACCCTACAATGAGCAGTTCTTC.

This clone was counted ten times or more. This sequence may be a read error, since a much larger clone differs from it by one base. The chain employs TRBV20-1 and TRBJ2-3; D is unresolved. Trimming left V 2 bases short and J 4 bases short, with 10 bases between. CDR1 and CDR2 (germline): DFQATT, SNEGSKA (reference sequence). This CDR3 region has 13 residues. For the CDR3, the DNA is TGCAGTGCTAGATTTCGCAGTGCAGATACGCAGTATTTT. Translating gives CSARFRSADTQYF.

The CDR3 reads CATSDHGTDGIGANVLTF. The CDR3, as DNA: TGTGCCACCAGTGACCACGGGACAGACGGTATTGGGGCCAACGTCCTGACTTTC. V gene TRBV24-1 combines with J gene TRBJ2-6; TRBD1 matches 7 bases. The V segment lost 4 bases and the J segment 3 bases; nucleotides outside the gene matches: 11. Germline V gives CDR1 KGHDR, CDR2 SFDVKD. The CDR3 contains 18 residues.

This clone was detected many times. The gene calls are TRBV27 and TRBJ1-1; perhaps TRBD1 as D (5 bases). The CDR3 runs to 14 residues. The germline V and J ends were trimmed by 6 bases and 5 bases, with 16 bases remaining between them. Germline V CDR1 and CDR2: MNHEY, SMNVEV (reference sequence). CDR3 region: CASSVRGGRTEAFF. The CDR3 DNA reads TGTGCCAGCAGCGTAAGGGGCGGAAGAACTGAAGCTTTCTTT.

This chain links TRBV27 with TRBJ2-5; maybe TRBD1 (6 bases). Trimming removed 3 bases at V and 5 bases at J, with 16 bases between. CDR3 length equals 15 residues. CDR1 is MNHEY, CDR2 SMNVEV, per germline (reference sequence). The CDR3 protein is CASSLGGTRGETQYF. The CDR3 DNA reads TGTGCCAGCAGTTTGGGTGGGACCAGGGGTGAGACCCAGTACTTC.

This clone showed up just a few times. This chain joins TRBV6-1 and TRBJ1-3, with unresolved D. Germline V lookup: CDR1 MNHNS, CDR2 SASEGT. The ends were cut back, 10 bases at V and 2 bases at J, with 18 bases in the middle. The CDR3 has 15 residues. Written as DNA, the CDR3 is TGTGCCACCCCCAGAAACGAAATCCCTGGAAACACCATATATTTT. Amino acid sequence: CATPRNEIPGNTIYF.

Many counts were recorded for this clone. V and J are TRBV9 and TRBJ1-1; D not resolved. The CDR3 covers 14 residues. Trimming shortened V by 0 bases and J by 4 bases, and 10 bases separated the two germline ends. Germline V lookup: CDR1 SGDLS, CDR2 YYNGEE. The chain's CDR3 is CASSVEVVGTEAFF. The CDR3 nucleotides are TGTGCCAGCAGCGTAGAGGTCGTAGGCACTGAAGCTTTCTTT.

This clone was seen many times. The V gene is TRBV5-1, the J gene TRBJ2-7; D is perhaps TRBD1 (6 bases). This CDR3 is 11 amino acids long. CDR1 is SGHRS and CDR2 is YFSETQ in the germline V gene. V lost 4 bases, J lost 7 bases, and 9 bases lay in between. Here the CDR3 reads CASSTGQEQYF. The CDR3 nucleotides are TGCGCCAGCAGCACCGGACAGGAGCAGTACTTC.

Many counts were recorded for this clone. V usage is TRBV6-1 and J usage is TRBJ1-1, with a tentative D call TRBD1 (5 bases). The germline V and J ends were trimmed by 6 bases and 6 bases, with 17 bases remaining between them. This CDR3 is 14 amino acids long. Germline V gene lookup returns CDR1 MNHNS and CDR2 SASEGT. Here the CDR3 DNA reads TGTGCCAGCAGACAAAACGCAGGGCTGGCTGAAGCTTTCTTT. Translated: CASRQNAGLAEAFF.

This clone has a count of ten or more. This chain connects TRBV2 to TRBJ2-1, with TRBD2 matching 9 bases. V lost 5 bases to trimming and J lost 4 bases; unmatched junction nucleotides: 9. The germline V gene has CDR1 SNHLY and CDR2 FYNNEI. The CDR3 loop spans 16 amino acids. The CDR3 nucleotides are TGTGCCAGCAGTCACTCGAGGACTAGCGCATACAATGAGCAGTTCTTC. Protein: CASSHSRTSAYNEQFF.

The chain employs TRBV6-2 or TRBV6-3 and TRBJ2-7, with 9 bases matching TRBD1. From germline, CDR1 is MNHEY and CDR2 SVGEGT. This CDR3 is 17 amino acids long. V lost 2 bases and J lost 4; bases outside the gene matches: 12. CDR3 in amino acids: CASSYRGGQGVSYEQYF. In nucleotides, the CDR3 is TGTGCCAGCAGTTACCGTGGGGGACAGGGAGTCTCTTACGAGCAGTACTTC.